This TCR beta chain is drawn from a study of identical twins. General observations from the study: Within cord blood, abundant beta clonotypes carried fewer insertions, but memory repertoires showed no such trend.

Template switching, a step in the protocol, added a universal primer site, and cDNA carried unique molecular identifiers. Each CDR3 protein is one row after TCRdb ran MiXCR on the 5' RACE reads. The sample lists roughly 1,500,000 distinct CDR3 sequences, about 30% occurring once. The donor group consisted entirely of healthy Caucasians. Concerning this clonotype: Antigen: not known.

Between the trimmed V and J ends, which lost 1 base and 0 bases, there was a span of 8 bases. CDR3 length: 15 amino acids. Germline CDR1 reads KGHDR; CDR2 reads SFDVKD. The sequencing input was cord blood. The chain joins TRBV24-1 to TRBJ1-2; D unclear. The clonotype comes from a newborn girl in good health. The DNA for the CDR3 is TGTGCCACCAGTGATTTCTGGGGTCCTAACTATGGCTACACCTTC. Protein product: CATSDFWGPNYGYTF.